These T cell receptor beta chains were read from a single sample in a study of ipilimumab plus nivolumab after autologous stem cell transplantation. The method was immunoSEQ multiplex PCR; TCRdb's version includes in-frame clones alone and lacks a portion of them. Here the sample spans over 35,000 clones, 92% being singletons. The sequencing used PBMCs, collected in a trial of ipilimumab plus nivolumab as post-transplant consolidation. The receptors were sampled from a male donor with multiple myeloma. Both conserved end residues are part of each CDR3. D genes are given only for firm matches. Size is stated for part of the rows, as once, few or many counts, or as a class when the clone is expanded.

v_call	j_call	clone_size	d_call	cdr3_nt	cdr3_aa
TRBV15	TRBJ2-6	-	-	TGTGCCACCAGCAGAGATTTGGTCAGATCCTCTGGGGCCAACGTCCTGACTTTC	CATSRDLVRSSGANVLTF
TRBV7-2	TRBJ2-2	-	-	TGTGCCAGCAGCTTAGGAGCCCGGGTCACCGGGGAGCTGTTTTTT	CASSLGARVTGELFF
TRBV11-3	TRBJ2-2	-	TRBD1	TGTGCCAGCAGCTTAACCCATCAACTTTCGACAGGGGGGAGCACCGGGGAGCTGTTTTTT	CASSLTHQLSTGGSTGELFF
TRBV29-1	TRBJ2-1	once	-	TGCAGCGTTGAAAGGCCCCATGAGCAGTTCTTC	CSVERPHEQFF
TRBV7-2	TRBJ1-1	-	TRBD1	TGTGCCAGCAGATTTACCGGGACAGGGCTGGTGAACACTGAAGCTTTCTTT	CASRFTGTGLVNTEAFF
TRBV7-3	TRBJ2-1	-	-	TGTGCCAGCAGCACCAGACCCTACAATGAGCAGTTCTTC	CASSTRPYNEQFF
TRBV5-1	TRBJ2-1	-	TRBD1	TGCGCCAGCAGCCCCGGGACAGGGAGCAATGAGCAGTTCTTC	CASSPGTGSNEQFF
TRBV7-2	TRBJ2-7	-	-	TGTGCCAGCAGCTTAGCCCGGGACTACGAGCAGTACTTC	CASSLARDYEQYF
TRBV18	TRBJ1-1	-	TRBD1	TGTGCCAGCTCACCACCGCAGACAGGGGTCGGAACTGAAGCTTTCTTT	CASSPPQTGVGTEAFF
TRBV18	TRBJ2-5	-	-	TGTGCCAGCTCAACCCAAGAGACCCAGTACTTC	CASSTQETQYF
TRBV7-2	TRBJ2-7	-	-	TGTGCCAGCAGCCCTGAGTCGGGGGCGGACTACGAGCAGTACTTC	CASSPESGADYEQYF
TRBV28	TRBJ1-5	-	-	TGTGCCAGCAGTTTATGGAAGAATCAGCCCCAGCATTTT	CASSLWKNQPQHF
TRBV27	TRBJ2-3	-	TRBD2	TGTGCCAGCAGAAGGCGGGAGCCCCCAGATACGCAGTATTTT	CASRRREPPDTQYF
TRBV4-1	TRBJ2-7	-	TRBD2	TGCGCCAGCAGCCGGGGACCGGGACTAGCGGGAGAATTCGAGCAGTACTTC	CASSRGPGLAGEFEQYF
TRBV11-2	TRBJ2-7	-	-	TGTGCCAGCAGCTTAATCGCGGGAGAGCAGTACTTC	CASSLIAGEQYF
TRBV21-1	TRBJ2-3	-	-	TGTGCCAGCACCTCGCTGGAGAGCACAGATACGCAGTATTTT	CASTSLESTDTQYF
TRBV5-1	TRBJ1-2	medium-sized	-	TGCGCCAGCAGCTTGGAAGGGGCAGCTAACTATGGCTACACCTTC	CASSLEGAANYGYTF
TRBV5-1	TRBJ2-1	-	TRBD2	TGCGCCAGCAGCGCACCCGGACTAGCGGGCTTAAGCTCCTACAATGAGCAGTTCTTC	CASSAPGLAGLSSYNEQFF
TRBV15	TRBJ2-5	-	-	TGTGCCACCAGCAGAGTACAGGGTCAGGAGACCCAGTACTTC	CATSRVQGQETQYF
TRBV7-9	TRBJ2-2	-	-	TGTGCCAGCAGGACTAACACCGGGGAGCTGTTTTTT	CASRTNTGELFF
TRBV28	TRBJ2-2	once	TRBD2	TGTGCCAGCAGTTCGGGGACTAGCGGGAGTACCGGGGAGCTGTTTTTT	CASSSGTSGSTGELFF
TRBV21-1	TRBJ1-2	-	-	TGTGCCAGCAGCCCTCCGACAGGGGCTACGGGCTACACCTTC	CASSPPTGATGYTF
TRBV7-2	TRBJ1-5	few	TRBD1	TGTGCCAGCAGCTACGACAGGGGGCAACATCAGCCCCAGCATTTT	CASSYDRGQHQPQHF
TRBV5-4	TRBJ1-1	once	TRBD1	TGTGCCAGCAGCCCCTCCATGGGGACAGGGGCTTTAGGCACTGAAGCTTTCTTT	CASSPSMGTGALGTEAFF
TRBV6-6	TRBJ2-5	once	-	TGTGCCAGCACCTACTCTGGGGCCCAAGAGACCCAGTACTTC	CASTYSGAQETQYF
TRBV6-6	TRBJ1-2	-	-	TGTGCCAGCAGTTACAGTAGTGGCGGCTACACCTTC	CASSYSSGGYTF
TRBV5-5	TRBJ1-6	-	TRBD1	TGTGCCAGCAGCCCACGCCCTGACAGGGGTTTTTTAAATTCACCCCTCCACTTT	CASSPRPDRGFLNSPLHF
TRBV5-1	TRBJ2-5	-	TRBD2	TGCGCCAGCAGCTTGCTAGGGATAGCGGGAGAGGAGACCCAGTACTTC	CASSLLGIAGEETQYF
TRBV28	TRBJ2-7	-	-	TGTGCCAGCAGTTTATTGGGGACCCTCTCCTACGAGCAGTACTTC	CASSLLGTLSYEQYF
TRBV6-1	TRBJ1-2	-	TRBD1	TGTGCCAGCCGGACAGGGACGGGGGCTAACTATGGCTACACCTTC	CASRTGTGANYGYTF
TRBV28	TRBJ1-2	-	-	TGTGCCAGCAACCGCTGGGAGGGGGGTATCTATGGCTACACCTTC	CASNRWEGGIYGYTF
TRBV4-3	TRBJ1-3	-	-	TGCGCCAGCAGCCAGGAGGTACAGGGTTGGGACACCATATATTTT	CASSQEVQGWDTIYF
TRBV7-3	TRBJ2-7	-	-	TGTGCCAGCAGCCTGACACGGGCCAGCGAGCAGTACTTC	CASSLTRASEQYF
TRBV5-1	TRBJ2-7	-	TRBD1	TGCGCCAGCAGCTTAGCCGGGACAGGCACGGAGCAGTACTTC	CASSLAGTGTEQYF
TRBV28	TRBJ1-5	-	-	TGTGCCAGCAGTTCACCCCGGGGCACCGAAAGCAATCAGCCCCAGCATTTT	CASSSPRGTESNQPQHF
TRBV28	TRBJ2-3	once	TRBD2	TGTGCCAGCAGTTTATGGAGTTTGTCTAGCGGGGGCACAGATACGCAGTATTTT	CASSLWSLSSGGTDTQYF
TRBV28	TRBJ2-7	-	-	TGTGCCAGCAGTTTAGTGGGTCGAGTCCGGACCTACGAGCAGTACTTC	CASSLVGRVRTYEQYF